This T cell receptor (beta chain) was profiled in a study of Graves' ophthalmopathy and Graves' hyperthyroidism. Study context: Peripheral blood was gathered at the point of initial diagnosis, before any treatment started. Study-level points and caveats: Ophthalmopathy and stable hyperthyroidism were discriminated by a 13-signature model, with about 90% sensitivity and 80% to 84% specificity. Most thyroid clonotypes expanded beyond 0.001 frequency were also found in blood.

For repertoire sequencing, the TCR beta CDR3 regions were amplified from RNA transcripts. Investigators did first-round RT-PCR with HTBI primers, then second-round multiplex PCR. One entry per CDR3 protein, called by TCRdb with MiXCR from the multiplex PCR reads. The data hold about 400,000 distinct CDR3 sequences, with approximately 15% observed a single time. This clonotype was counted ten times or more. Its antigen is currently unknown. The PBMCs originated from more than 8 ml of fresh peripheral blood. Trimming took 5 bases from V and 5 from J, leaving 11 bases between them. This CDR3 has 13 residues. CDR1 is SGHRS and CDR2 is YFSETQ in the germline V gene.

The rearrangement uses TRBV5-1 and TRBJ1-5; D remains unclear. Sequences were obtained from peripheral blood. The clonotype originates from a woman younger than 30 with stable Graves' hyperthyroidism. CDR3: CASRRATDQPQHF. The CDR3 region has the DNA TGCGCCAGCAGGAGGGCCACCGATCAGCCCCAGCATTTT.